This entry concerns a single T cell receptor (beta chain). The CDR3 runs 14 residues. Trimming removed 0 bases at V and 3 bases at J, with 6 bases between. The germline CDR1 and CDR2 sequences are MGHDK and SYGVNS. Reverse transcription of all isolated RNA meant that expressed TCRB transcripts were sequenced. Produced via immunoSEQ multiplex PCR; TCRdb's table is partial and in-frame only. Found here are 400,000 to 500,000 clones, approximately 13% of them singletons; the top ten hold roughly 0.038%. This record comes from a study of beta chain features in type 1 diabetes. Sequencing was done on a sample of naive CD4+ T cells from blood. The receptor was derived from a man aged 25-45 years in good health. The chain uses TRBV25-1 and TRBJ1-5; D unresolved. This chain's CDR3 is CASSEYGPNQPQHF. CDR3 DNA sequence: TGTGCCAGCAGTGAATATGGGCCCAATCAGCCCCAGCATTTT.